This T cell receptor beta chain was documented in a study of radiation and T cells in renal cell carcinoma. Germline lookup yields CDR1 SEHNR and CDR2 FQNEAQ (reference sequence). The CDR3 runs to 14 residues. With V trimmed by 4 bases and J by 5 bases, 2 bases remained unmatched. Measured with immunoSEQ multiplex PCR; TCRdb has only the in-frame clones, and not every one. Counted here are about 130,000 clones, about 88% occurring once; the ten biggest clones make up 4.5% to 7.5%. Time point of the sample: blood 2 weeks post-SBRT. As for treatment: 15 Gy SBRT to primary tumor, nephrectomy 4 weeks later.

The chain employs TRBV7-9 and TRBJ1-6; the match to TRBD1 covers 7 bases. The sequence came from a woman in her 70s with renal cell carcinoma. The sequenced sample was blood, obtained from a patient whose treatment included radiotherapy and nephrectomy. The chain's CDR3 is CASSSGTDNSPLHF. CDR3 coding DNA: TGTGCCAGCAGCTCCGGGACAGATAATTCACCCCTCCACTTT.